This T cell receptor beta chain was retrieved from a study of PD-1 blockade in classical Hodgkin lymphoma (dated by TCRdb to 2018 to 2020). The study in broad terms: Nivolumab dosing was 3 mg/kg intravenously every 2 weeks, continuing until either disease progression or unacceptable toxicity. The study used CyTOF and TCR beta sequencing to define a peripheral blood immune signature of response to PD-1 blockade in classical Hodgkin lymphoma. General findings and caveats noted by the study authors: The study was restricted to a single clinical trial cohort, and the causes of repertoire differences, possibly disease activity or prior therapy, were left undefined. Trial patients achieving complete response had baseline diversity similar to newly diagnosed patients, whereas partial responders and progressors had significantly lower diversity. Baseline TCR diversity was reported as lower in newly diagnosed patients than in healthy donors, and lower still in relapsed/refractory patients. CD4+ but not CD8+ TCR diversity rose significantly by C4D1 (p=0.0027 vs p=0.16), most apparent in complete responders (p=0.02). Lower diversity was seen in patients whose nivolumab began less than 1 year after ASCT, and these patients were left out of later analyses so that immune reconstitution would not confound the results.

As for this clone: The antigen this receptor binds is unknown. No per-base quality is available; no much larger clone lies one base away.

What the time point label conveys for this sample: cycle 1 day 1 (C1D1), immediately before nivolumab initiation. Every trial patient had relapsed following autologous stem cell transplantation, and prior brentuximab vedotin exposure was what differed among cohorts A, B and C. The trial cohort was composed of 56 patients with relapsed/refractory classical Hodgkin lymphoma, for whom complete response, partial response or progressive disease was recorded as best overall response. In the multi-cohort phase II CheckMate 205 trial, trial patients received single-agent nivolumab. Best overall response was determined by an independent review committee according to the 2007 International Working Group response criteria. Trial PBMCs were obtained immediately prior to nivolumab initiation (C1D1) and on therapy at cycle 2 day 1 and cycle 4 day 1. After peripheral blood was drawn into 8 mL Vacutainer Cell Preparation Tubes, PBMCs were isolated by centrifugation and then cryopreserved.

CDR1 and CDR2 (SGHRS, YFSETQ) derive from the germline V gene. The junction shows trimming of 4 bases on V and 0 bases on J, plus 11 bases between the germline ends. The CDR3 measures 15 amino acids from cysteine to phenylalanine. Only CDR3 DNA is held: 45 bases, read in frame from base 1. The Qiagen DNeasy kit was used to extract genomic DNA from unsorted PBMCs and from the negatively selected CD4+ and CD8+ fractions. Using primers that anneal to V and J segments, immunoSEQ multiplex PCR amplified the TCR beta CDR3 regions. A synthetic immune receptor repertoire was used to minimize amplification bias, and any remaining bias was removed computationally after sequencing. Turning to the authors' computational methods: Custom Python scripts were used to quantify repertoire diversity as the Shannon entropy index. Unsorted, CD4+ and CD8+ repertoires were examined separately, except in combined analyses, for which CD4+ and CD8+ sequences were merged in silico. A clone counted as expanded when the clone's frequency after treatment rose at least 2-fold relative to C1D1, and clones undetected at baseline were given a pseudocount of 0.5. Clones with 0 or 1 copy at C1D1 were classified as singleton clones, and clones with 2 or more copies were classified as non-singleton clones. Clones expanded in unsorted samples were labelled as CD4+, CD8+ or unknown by matching protein sequences in sorted samples from the same patient. Wilcoxon tests on paired samples were used to test changes in diversity from C1D1 to C4D1. Not all clones reach the TCRdb copy of this immuneACCESS table, which keeps in-frame sequences only. Checked studies attribute under half of the gap to unresolved V genes and leave the rest unexplained. D and trimming were read from the DNA, whereas the V and J calls and clone size are those reported in that table. This sample is represented by around 45,000 clones; around two thirds of them were singletons. Around 3% of the sample is in the top ten clones.

The clonotype comes from a human donor with classical Hodgkin lymphoma. The chain is encoded by TRBV5-1 joined to TRBJ1-5; the D gene is perhaps TRBD1, from 5 matching bases. The input for sequencing was peripheral blood mononuclear cells (PBMCs), taken at baseline. Here the CDR3 is given as CASSARGDSNQPQHF. The sequence in DNA is TGCGCCAGCAGCGCCCGGGGGGATAGCAATCAGCCCCAGCATTTT.